This entry describes one TCR beta chain. The sample belongs to a study of cytomegalovirus exposure and HLA in healthy donors. The CDR3 length is 16 residues. Deletions cut 3 bases from V and 8 bases from J, with 20 bases between. Germline CDR1 reads LGHNT; CDR2 reads FRNRAP. The method was immunoSEQ multiplex PCR; TCRdb's version includes in-frame clones alone and lacks a portion of them. The table lists 55,000 to 65,000 clones, around 90% of them singletons. Sequencing was done on a sample of PBMCs. The chain couples TRBV12-5 to TRBJ2-1; the D gene is possibly TRBD1 (5 bases). The sequence derives from a man aged 18-30 years in good health and CMV-seronegative. DNA of the CDR3: TGTGCTAGTGGTTTATACCCAGGATTTAGGGGCGATGAGCAGTTCTTC. Translated: CASGLYPGFRGDEQFF.